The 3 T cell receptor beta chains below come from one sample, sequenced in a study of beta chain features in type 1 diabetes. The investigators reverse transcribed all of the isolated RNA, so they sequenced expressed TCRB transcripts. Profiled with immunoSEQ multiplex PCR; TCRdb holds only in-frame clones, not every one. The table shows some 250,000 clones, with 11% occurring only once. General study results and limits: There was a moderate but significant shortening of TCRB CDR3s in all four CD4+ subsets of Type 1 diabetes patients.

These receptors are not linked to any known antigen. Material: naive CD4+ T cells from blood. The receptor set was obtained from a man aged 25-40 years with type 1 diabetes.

The CDR3 bases are TGTGCCAGCAGTTTGAATAAAGGGGACTATGGCTACACCTTC. Its protein product is CASSLNKGDYGYTF. The genes are TRBV28 and TRBJ1-2, with D possibly being TRBD1 (5 bases). Germline loops: CDR1 MDHEN, CDR2 SYDVKM. The CDR3 is made up of 14 amino acids. Between the trimmed V and J ends, which lost 3 bases and 3 bases, there was a span of 11 bases.

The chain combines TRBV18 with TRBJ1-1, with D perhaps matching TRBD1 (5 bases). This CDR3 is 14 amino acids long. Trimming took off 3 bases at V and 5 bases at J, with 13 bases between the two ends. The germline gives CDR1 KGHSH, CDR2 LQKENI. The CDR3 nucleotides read TGTGCCAGCTCACCTGAGTGGGGCGGAACTGAAGCTTTCTTT. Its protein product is CASSPEWGGTEAFF. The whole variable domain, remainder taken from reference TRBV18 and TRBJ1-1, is NAGVMQNPRHLVRRRGQEARLRCSPMKGHSHVYWYRQLPEEGLKFMVYLQKENIIDESGMPKERFSAEFPKEGPSILRIQQVVRGDSAAYFCASSPEWGGTEAFFGQGTRLTVV.

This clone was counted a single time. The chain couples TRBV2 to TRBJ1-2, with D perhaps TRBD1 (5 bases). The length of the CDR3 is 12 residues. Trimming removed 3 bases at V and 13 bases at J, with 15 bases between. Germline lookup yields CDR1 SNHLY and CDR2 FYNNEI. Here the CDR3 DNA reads TGTGCCAGCAGTGAGACAAAGTATGGGGCCACCTTC. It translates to CASSETKYGATF.